These 18 T cell receptor beta chains were all obtained from the same sample, sequenced in a study of cytomegalovirus exposure and HLA in healthy donors. A multiplex PCR was run with 60 Vbeta primers and 13 Jbeta primers. Generated by immunoSEQ multiplex PCR, the TCRdb table keeps only in-frame clones and is missing some. The data hold more than 140,000 clones, with roughly 82% observed a single time. Sequenced material: PBMCs. The receptors stem from a man younger than 35 in good health and CMV-seropositive.

The genes are TRBV7-9 and TRBJ2-7, with D maybe TRBD2 (6 bases). The CDR3 is 14 residues long. V was clipped by 5 bases and J by 2 bases, with 13 bases between them. Germline CDR1 and CDR2: SEHNR and FQNEAQ (reference sequence). CDR3 coding DNA: TGTGCCAGCAGCCCTCAGGGCGGGGCCTACGAGCAGTACTTC. This encodes CASSPQGGAYEQYF.

J is TRBJ2-7 and V is TRBV6-5; TRBD1 is a possible D gene (6 bases). CDR3 length equals 14 residues. CDR1 and CDR2 from the germline V gene are MNHEY and SVGAGI. Trimming cost V 5 bases and J 0 bases, with 11 bases left between them. The CDR3 region is CASSKTGFSYEQYF. DNA of the CDR3: TGTGCCAGCAGTAAGACAGGATTCTCCTACGAGCAGTACTTC.

J is TRBJ2-1 and V is TRBV6-1; 12 bases line up with TRBD2. V shed 4 bases and J 8 bases; nucleotides not matched to a gene: 6. The CDR3 covers 15 residues. Germline CDR1 and CDR2: MNHNS and SASEGT. The CDR3 sequence is CASSATSGRIYEQFF. As DNA, the CDR3 is TGTGCCAGCAGTGCGACTAGCGGGAGAATCTATGAGCAGTTCTTC.

A few counts support this clone. The genes are TRBV5-4 and TRBJ2-1; possibly TRBD1 for D (5 bases). The CDR3 loop spans 15 amino acids. Trimming pared 2 bases from V and 1 base from J, leaving 10 bases between. Germline CDR1 reads SGHNT; CDR2 reads YYREEE (reference sequence). The CDR3 here is CASSFLTDSYNEQFF. The CDR3, as DNA: TGTGCCAGCAGCTTCCTGACAGATTCCTACAATGAGCAGTTCTTC.

This clone was observed a single time. The V gene is TRBV5-1, the J gene TRBJ2-3, with unresolved D. Trimming stripped 6 bases from V and 6 bases from J, with 8 bases between. The CDR3 consists of 11 residues. Germline loops: CDR1 SGHRS, CDR2 YFSETQ. The CDR3 sequence is CASKRRDTQYF. The CDR3 coding sequence is TGCGCCAGCAAGCGCCGGGATACGCAGTATTTT.

The rearrangement joins TRBV6-5 to TRBJ2-5; D may be TRBD2 (5 bases). The CDR3 consists of 12 residues. Looked up from germline, CDR1 is MNHEY and CDR2 is SVGAGI. Trimming removed 4 bases at V and 8 bases at J, with 11 bases between. Here the CDR3 DNA reads TGTGCCAGCAGTTCGGGGAGTAGTACCCAGTACTTC. This sequence encodes CASSSGSSTQYF.

This clone was seen only once. V and J are TRBV28 and TRBJ2-6; D is perhaps TRBD2 (5 bases). This CDR3 is 13 amino acids long. Looked up from germline, CDR1 is MDHEN and CDR2 is SYDVKM. The chain's CDR3 is CAELATGANVLTF. The CDR3 nucleotides read TGTGCAGAGTTAGCGACTGGGGCCAACGTCCTGACTTTC.

The chain recombines TRBV6-1 with TRBJ1-2, with D tentatively TRBD1 (6 bases). The CDR3 has 14 amino acids. Trimming took off 4 bases at V and 4 bases at J, with 13 bases between the two ends. Germline lookup yields CDR1 MNHNS and CDR2 SASEGT. The CDR3 here is CASSGWTDLYGYTF. DNA for the CDR3: TGTGCCAGCAGTGGCTGGACAGACCTCTATGGCTACACCTTC.

This sequence joins TRBV28 and TRBJ2-7; TRBD2 aligns across 9 bases. CDR1 is MDHEN and CDR2 is SYDVKM in the germline V gene. This CDR3 has 16 amino acids. V shed 3 bases, J shed 0 bases, and the junction held 6 bases outside the gene matches. CDR3 sequence: CASSFGLATSSYEQYF. CDR3 sequence (DNA): TGTGCCAGCAGTTTTGGACTAGCGACGAGCTCCTACGAGCAGTACTTC. Full variable domain (rest looked up from reference TRBV28 and TRBJ2-7): DVKVTQSSRYLVKRTGEKVFLECVQDMDHENMFWYRQDPGLGLRLIYFSYDVKMKEKGDIPEGYSVSREKKERFSLILESASTNQTSMYLCASSFGLATSSYEQYFGPGTRLTVT.

The gene calls are TRBV5-1 and TRBJ1-1, with a possible D match to TRBD1 (5 bases). This CDR3 has 15 amino acids. V lost 0 bases, J lost 7 bases, and 16 bases lay in between. Germline CDR1 and CDR2: SGHRS and YFSETQ. CDR3 residues: CASSLAAGGSFEAFF. In DNA, the CDR3 is TGCGCCAGCAGCTTGGCCGCGGGGGGTAGTTTTGAAGCTTTCTTT.

The chain combines TRBV7-9 with TRBJ2-3; tentative D call: TRBD2 (6 bases). Germline CDR1 and CDR2: SEHNR and FQNEAQ (reference sequence). Trimming took off 7 bases at V and 3 bases at J, with 20 bases between the two ends. The CDR3 consists of 16 residues. CDR3 sequence: CASIPNGGPETDTQYF. CDR3 in DNA: TGTGCCAGCATCCCCAACGGGGGACCCGAGACAGATACGCAGTATTTT.

The V call is TRBV10-1, the J call TRBJ2-5; D may be TRBD2 (6 bases). CDR1 is WNHNN, CDR2 SYGVQD, per germline (reference sequence). This CDR3 has 14 amino acids. The V end lost 2 bases, the J end lost 7 bases, and 14 bases lay between the germline ends. The CDR3 coding sequence is TGCGCCAGCAGTGAGGAAACTAGCAGAGGGACCCAGTACTTC. Protein sequence: CASSEETSRGTQYF.

This clone came up a few times. The CDR3 loop is CASRPDLSLAGELFF. CDR3 sequence (DNA): TGTGCCAGCAGACCTGATCTATCCCTGGCCGGGGAGCTGTTTTTT. The chain uses TRBV28 and TRBJ2-2; D unresolved. Per the germline V gene, CDR1 is MDHEN and CDR2 is SYDVKM. The CDR3 sequence is 15 residues long. Deletions cut 6 bases from V and 6 bases from J, with 17 bases between.

The V call is TRBV4-1, the J call TRBJ2-6; a weak D match, TRBD1 (5 bases). Trimming pared 4 bases from V and 0 bases from J, leaving 10 bases between. The length of the CDR3 is 16 residues. Germline assignment: CDR1 MGHRA and CDR2 YSYEKL. CDR3 amino acids: CASSPTANSGANVLTF. The CDR3 DNA reads TGCGCCAGCAGCCCGACAGCGAACTCTGGGGCCAACGTCCTGACTTTC.

The chain links TRBV14 to TRBJ2-1, with D unclear. Trimming removed 7 bases at V and 0 bases at J, with 10 bases between. The germline V gene has CDR1 SGHDN and CDR2 FVKESK. The CDR3 has 14 amino acids. In nucleotides, the CDR3 is TGTGCCAGCAACTCACCCCCCTCCTACAATGAGCAGTTCTTC. Translated: CASNSPPSYNEQFF.

The chain recombines TRBV19 with TRBJ1-1; D is uncertain. CDR1 and CDR2 from the germline V gene are LNHDA and SQIVND (reference sequence). The CDR3 extends over 11 amino acids. V dropped 9 bases and J dropped 5 bases, with 10 bases sitting between them. The DNA for the CDR3 is TGTGCCAGCCCCCCGGGAACTGAAGCTTTCTTT. It specifies CASPPGTEAFF.

This rearrangement joins TRBV10-3 to TRBJ2-7; 9 bases map to TRBD2. Losses at the gene ends were 4 bases for V and 0 bases for J; bases not matched to a gene: 13. The CDR3 has 18 amino acids. Looked up from germline, CDR1 is ENHRY and CDR2 is SYGVKD. The CDR3 nucleotides are TGTGCCATCAGTGGGGTAGTTGATAGCGGGGGCAGCTCCTACGAGCAGTACTTC. This translates into CAISGVVDSGGSSYEQYF.

J is TRBJ1-3 and V is TRBV9; 7 bases fit TRBD1. This CDR3 is built from 17 residues. In germline, CDR1 is SGDLS, CDR2 YYNGEE. Trimming cost V 3 bases and J 1 base; bases outside gene matches: 10. CDR3 DNA sequence: TGTGCCAGCAGCGCGGCGGGGCAGGGGGAATCTGGAAACACCATATATTTT. Translation: CASSAAGQGESGNTIYF.